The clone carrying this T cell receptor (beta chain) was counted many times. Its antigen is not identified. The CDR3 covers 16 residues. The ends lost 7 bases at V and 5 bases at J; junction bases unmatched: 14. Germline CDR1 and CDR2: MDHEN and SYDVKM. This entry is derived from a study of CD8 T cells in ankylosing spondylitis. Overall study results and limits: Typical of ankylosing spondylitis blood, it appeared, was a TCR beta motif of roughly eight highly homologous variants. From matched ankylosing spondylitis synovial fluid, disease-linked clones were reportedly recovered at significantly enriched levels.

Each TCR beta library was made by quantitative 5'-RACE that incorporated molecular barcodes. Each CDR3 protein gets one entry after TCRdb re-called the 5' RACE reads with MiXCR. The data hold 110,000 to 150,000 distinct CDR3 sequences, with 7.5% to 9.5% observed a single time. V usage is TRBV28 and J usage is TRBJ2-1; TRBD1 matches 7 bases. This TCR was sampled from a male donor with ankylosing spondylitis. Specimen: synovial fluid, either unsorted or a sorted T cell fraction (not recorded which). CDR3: CASTMGWGTADNEQFF. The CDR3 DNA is TGTGCCAGCACCATGGGCTGGGGGACAGCAGACAATGAGCAGTTCTTC.